The clone carrying this T cell receptor (beta chain) appeared a single time. The data derive from a study of blood T cell repertoires in COVID-19. Study summary: Acute and convalescent COVID-19 specimens originated in the United States, Italy and Spain.

In germline, CDR1 is MNHEY, CDR2 SMNVEV (reference sequence). Germline trimming cut 7 bases from V and 7 bases from J; bases unmatched to any gene: 6. The length of the CDR3 is 13 residues. TCRdb's copy holds only in-frame clones and misses some; the assay was immunoSEQ multiplex PCR. The repertoire holds 200,000 to 250,000 clones, with around 88% as singletons. Sequenced input: peripheral blood. The chain recombines TRBV27 with TRBJ2-1; 8 bases are a match to TRBD2. The TCR originated in a woman aged 25 to 39 who had recovered from COVID-19. This CDR3 is CASNRGGLNEQFF. CDR3 nucleotide sequence: TGTGCCAGCAATCGGGGGGGCCTTAATGAGCAGTTCTTC.